This paragraph covers one T cell receptor (beta chain) sequence. V was pared by 6 bases and J by 5 bases, with 17 bases between. From germline, CDR1 is MNHNS and CDR2 SASEGT. This CDR3 spans 14 amino acids. The data belong to a study of T cell repertoires in cytomegalovirus infection. A single record per CDR3 protein comes from TCRdb applying MiXCR to the reads. The sample lists roughly 500,000 distinct CDR3 sequences, approximately 15% occurring once. The TCR was taken from a human donor in good health (CMV status not recorded). Some clones in this sample may be carry-over from other donors' samples. The V call is TRBV6-1, the J call TRBJ2-7; D not resolved. The material sequenced was CD8+ T cells from PBMCs. CDR3 amino acids: CASRASPEYNEQYF. The CDR3, as DNA: TGTGCCAGCAGGGCCAGTCCGGAGTATAACGAGCAGTACTTC.